The source of this TCR beta chain is a study of CD8+ T cells in alopecia areata. Study at large: The study gave tofacitinib for 6 to 18 months, then 6 months off drug.

Sequencing templates came from extracted RNA that was reverse transcribed into cDNA. Some clones are missing from TCRdb's copy, which holds only in-frame ones; the method was immunoSEQ multiplex PCR. The sample has some 200,000 clones; about 60% are singletons. Study-wide points: Mouse data revealed clearer TCR sharing than patient data did, a gap possibly tied to HLA.

With respect to this clone: The antigen is not known.

Treatment described: oral pan-JAK inhibitor, 5-10 mg twice daily. Here the sequenced sample was CD4+ T cells sorted from blood, taken at week 4, from a patient treated with tofacitinib. The source is a human donor with alopecia areata.

The CDR3 nucleotides are TGCGCCAGCAGCTTGGCGGGGACAGCTAACACCGGGGAGCTGTTTTTT. The encoded protein is CASSLAGTANTGELFF. The rearrangement joins TRBV5-1 to TRBJ2-2; 7 nucleotides align to TRBD1. The J segment lost 2 bases and the V segment lost 0 bases, leaving 4 bases of the junction unmatched. CDR1 and CDR2 (germline): SGHRS, YFSETQ. This CDR3 has 16 residues.